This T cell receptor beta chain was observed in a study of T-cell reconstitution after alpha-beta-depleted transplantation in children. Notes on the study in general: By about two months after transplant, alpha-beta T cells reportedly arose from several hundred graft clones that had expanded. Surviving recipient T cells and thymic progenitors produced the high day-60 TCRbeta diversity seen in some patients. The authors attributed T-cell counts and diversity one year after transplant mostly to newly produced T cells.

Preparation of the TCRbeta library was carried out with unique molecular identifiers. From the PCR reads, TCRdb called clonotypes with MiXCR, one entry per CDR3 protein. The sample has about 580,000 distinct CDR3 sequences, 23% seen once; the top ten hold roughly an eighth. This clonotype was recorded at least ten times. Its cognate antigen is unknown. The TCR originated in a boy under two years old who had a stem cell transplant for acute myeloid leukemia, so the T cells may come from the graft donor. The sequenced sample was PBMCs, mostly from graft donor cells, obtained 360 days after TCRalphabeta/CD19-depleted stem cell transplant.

In nucleotides, the CDR3 is TGTGCCAGCAGTGATCCGGGGGACAGGGGTTACGAGCAGTACTTC. Its protein product is CASSDPGDRGYEQYF. The chain employs TRBV25-1 and TRBJ2-7; 10 bases agree with TRBD1. Trimming at V came to 3 bases and at J to 4 bases, leaving 6 bases not matched to a gene. Germline assignment: CDR1 MGHDK and CDR2 SYGVNS. CDR3 length equals 15 residues.